This TCR beta chain was sequenced for a study of tumor-infiltrating lymphocytes in glioblastoma multiforme. CDR1 DFQATT and CDR2 SNEGSKA come from the germline V gene (reference sequence). The CDR3 consists of 14 residues. Losses at the gene ends were 6 bases for V and 7 bases for J; bases not matched to a gene: 5. TCRB libraries came from RNA via three nested multiplex PCR rounds. Via MiXCR, TCRdb re-called the multiplex PCR reads, giving one row per CDR3 protein. The table has approximately 9,300 distinct CDR3 sequences, about 72% seen once. The clonotype comes from a male donor with glioblastoma. Sequencing was carried out using brain tumor tissue. The chain is built from TRBV20-1 and TRBJ2-4; 14 nucleotides match TRBD2. The CDR3 loop reads CSAGTSGSGNIQYF. The CDR3 DNA sequence: TGCAGTGCCGGGACTAGCGGGAGTGGGAACATTCAGTACTTC.